This T cell receptor (beta chain) was obtained from a study of blood T cell repertoires in COVID-19. Overall study: From the United States, Italy and Spain came samples of acute and convalescent COVID-19. Nucleic acid was either cDNA or gDNA, and it came from T cells, B-cell-depleted T cells, or PBMCs.

Per the study methods: Estimation of nucleated cell counts was performed using reference gene primer amplification. Using immunoSEQ multiplex PCR, the repertoire was profiled, and TCRdb retains in-frame clones only, with some absent. Clone size and the V and J calls come from that table; the DNA yielded D and trimming. In the table there are some 80,000 clones, 78% of which are singletons. This CDR3 has 17 residues. The V end was cut by 2 bases, the J end by 1 base, with 18 bases between. Germline lookup yields CDR1 SGHAT and CDR2 FQNNGV. In its sample, this clone was seen a few times. The V gene is TRBV11-2, the J gene TRBJ2-7, with D perhaps TRBD2 (5 bases). The sequencing sample was made of peripheral blood. The clonotype comes from a human donor in a cohort sampled during active COVID-19. The chain's CDR3 is CASSLTGLEPTSYEQYF. DNA for the CDR3: TGTGCCAGCAGCTTAACCGGACTCGAACCTACGTCCTACGAGCAGTACTTC.